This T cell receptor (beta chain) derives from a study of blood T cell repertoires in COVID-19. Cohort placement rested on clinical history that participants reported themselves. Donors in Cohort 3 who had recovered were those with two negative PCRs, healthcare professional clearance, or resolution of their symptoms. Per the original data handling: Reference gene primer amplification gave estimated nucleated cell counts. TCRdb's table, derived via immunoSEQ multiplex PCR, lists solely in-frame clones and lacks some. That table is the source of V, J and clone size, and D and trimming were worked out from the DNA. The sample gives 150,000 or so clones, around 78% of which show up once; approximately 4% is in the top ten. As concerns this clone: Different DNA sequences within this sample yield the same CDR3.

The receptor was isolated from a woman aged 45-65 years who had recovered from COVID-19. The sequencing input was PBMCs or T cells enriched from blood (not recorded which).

The CDR3 sequence is CASSLLNYGYTF. As DNA, the CDR3 is TGTGCCAGCAGCCTACTTAACTATGGCTACACCTTC. V is TRBV7-2 and J is TRBJ1-2; D is unclear. Trimming cost V 5 bases and J 1 base, with 5 bases left between them. The germline CDR1 and CDR2 sequences are SGHTA and FQGNSA. The CDR3 spans 12 residues.